These 6 T cell receptor beta chains were sequenced from one sample in a study of T-cell memory formation after mild COVID-19. TCRdb itself ran the 5' RACE reads through MiXCR, one entry per CDR3 protein. Of some 300,000 distinct CDR3 sequences listed, roughly 19% are singletons. Sequenced sample: PBMCs or a T cell subset sorted from them (not recorded which). These receptors all stem from a man aged 18 to 29 who had mild COVID-19 (a few samples of this study predate the infection). Cell type and time point are not known.

This rearrangement joins TRBV3-1 to TRBJ2-4; D perhaps matches TRBD1 (6 bases). The germline gives CDR1 LGHDT, CDR2 YNNKEL (reference sequence). The CDR3 contains 12 residues. V was pared by 1 base and J by 9 bases, with 7 bases between. CDR3 amino acids: CASSQAQGIQYF. DNA of the CDR3: TGTGCCAGCAGCCAAGCACAGGGCATTCAGTACTTC.

The chain employs TRBV9 and TRBJ2-1; TRBD2 matches at 12 bases. The CDR3 runs to 17 residues. Germline CDR1 reads SGDLS; CDR2 reads YYNGEE. J was trimmed by 6 bases and V by 4 bases; bases with no gene match: 11. CDR3 amino acids: CASSTRRLAGERNEQFF. The CDR3 region has the DNA TGTGCCAGCAGCACCCGTCGACTAGCGGGGGAGCGCAATGAGCAGTTCTTC.

The chain combines TRBV9 with TRBJ2-5, with TRBD1 matching over 11 bases. The CDR3 length is 14 residues. V gave up 9 bases and J gave up 2 bases; unmatched junction bases: 6. Per the germline V gene, CDR1 is SGDLS and CDR2 is YYNGEE. CDR3: CATGTGGPQETQYF. The CDR3, as DNA: TGTGCCACCGGGACAGGGGGACCACAAGAGACCCAGTACTTC.

There are a few counts of this clonotype. This chain joins TRBV29-1 and TRBJ2-2, with D unresolved. Germline-derived CDR1 and CDR2 are SQVTM and ANQGSEA. The CDR3 is made up of 12 amino acids. Trimming removed 1 base from V and 6 bases from J, with 6 bases in between. The CDR3 loop is CSVEGGAGELFF. The CDR3 DNA sequence: TGCAGCGTTGAAGGGGGTGCCGGGGAGCTGTTTTTT.

The CDR3 reads CASSQSQGQSYTF. DNA of the CDR3: TGTGCCAGCAGCCAAAGCCAGGGGCAGAGCTACACCTTC. V gene TRBV3-1 combines with J gene TRBJ1-2, with TRBD1 as a possible D gene (6 bases). Germline V gene data show CDR1 as LGHDT and CDR2 as YNNKEL (reference sequence). CDR3 length equals 13 residues. Trimming stripped 2 bases from V and 9 bases from J, with 13 bases between.

This clonotype was picked up a small number of times. The chain combines TRBV20-1 with TRBJ1-6; the D is unclear. Trimming left V 0 bases short and J 9 bases short, with 15 bases between. CDR3 length: 15 amino acids. Per the germline V gene, CDR1 is DFQATT and CDR2 is SNEGSKA (reference sequence). In DNA, the CDR3 is TGCAGTGCTAGAGATGTCGCAATGGGCGGTTCACCCCTCCACTTT. This codes for CSARDVAMGGSPLHF.